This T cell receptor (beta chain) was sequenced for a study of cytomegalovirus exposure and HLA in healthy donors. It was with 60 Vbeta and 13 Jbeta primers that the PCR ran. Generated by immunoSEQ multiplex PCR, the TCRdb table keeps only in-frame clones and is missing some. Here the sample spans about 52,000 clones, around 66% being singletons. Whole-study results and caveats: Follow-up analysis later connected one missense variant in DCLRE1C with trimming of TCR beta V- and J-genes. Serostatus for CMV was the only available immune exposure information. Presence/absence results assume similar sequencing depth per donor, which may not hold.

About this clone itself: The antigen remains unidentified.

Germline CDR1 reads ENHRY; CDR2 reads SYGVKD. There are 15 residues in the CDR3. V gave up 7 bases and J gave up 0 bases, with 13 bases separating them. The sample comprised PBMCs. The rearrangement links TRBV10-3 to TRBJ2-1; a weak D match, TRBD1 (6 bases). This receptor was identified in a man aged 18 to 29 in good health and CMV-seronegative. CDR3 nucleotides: TGTGCCATCATGACGACAGGCACCTCCTACAATGAGCAGTTCTTC. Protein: CAIMTTGTSYNEQFF.